One sample yielded the 27 T cell receptor beta chains listed below, sequenced in a study of blood T cell repertoires in COVID-19. The table came from immunoSEQ multiplex PCR; TCRdb's copy has only in-frame clones and leaves some out. The table includes about 160,000 clones, roughly four fifths detected once. The sample was peripheral blood. The receptor source for this set is a human donor with acute or convalescent COVID-19. The donor label of this sample is uncertain.

The rearrangement joins TRBV5-4 to TRBJ1-2; D is undetermined. Germline-derived CDR1 and CDR2 are SGHNT and YYREEE (reference sequence). The CDR3 length is 13 residues. With 2 bases removed from V and 6 bases from J, the gap between germline ends came to 11 bases. The CDR3 region is CASSFQEADGYTF. CDR3 nucleotide sequence: TGTGCCAGCAGCTTTCAAGAGGCTGATGGCTACACCTTC.

The CDR3 spells CAWSASDTGELFF. CDR3 bases: TGTGCCTGGAGTGCCTCAGACACCGGGGAGCTGTTTTTT. This rearrangement joins TRBV30 to TRBJ2-2; D is unclear. Germline V lookup: CDR1 GTSNPN, CDR2 SVGIG (reference sequence). There are 13 residues in the CDR3. Trimming removed 1 base at V and 3 bases at J, with 6 bases between.

The rearrangement joins TRBV30 to TRBJ2-2, with 9 bases identical to TRBD1. The CDR3 sequence is 16 residues long. V shed 0 bases, J shed 5 bases, and the junction held 7 bases outside the gene matches. Germline V gene sequence: CDR1 GTSNPN, CDR2 SVGIG (reference sequence). CDR3 nucleotides: TGTGCCTGGAGTGTACTCGGGACAGGGATTACCGGGGAGCTGTTTTTT. Its protein is CAWSVLGTGITGELFF.

J is TRBJ1-4 and V is TRBV3-1 (or the pseudogene TRBV3-2); D perhaps matches TRBD1 (5 bases). The CDR3 is 15 amino acids. CDR1 and CDR2 (germline): LGHDT, YNNKEL (reference sequence). The V and J ends lost 4 bases and 5 bases respectively, with 14 bases between them. The CDR3 DNA follows: TGTGCCAGCAGCCCCCCGGGACTGATGAATGAAAAACTGTTTTTT. It encodes CASSPPGLMNEKLFF.

The chain links TRBV6-5 to TRBJ1-5; D not certain. The germline V and J ends were trimmed by 6 bases and 3 bases, with 9 bases remaining between them. The length of the CDR3 is 13 residues. CDR1 and CDR2 from the germline V gene are MNHEY and SVGAGI. CDR3: CASSSQSNQPQHF. CDR3 bases: TGTGCCAGCAGCTCACAGTCCAATCAGCCCCAGCATTTT.

J is TRBJ2-3 and V is TRBV7-2; 8 bases are shared with TRBD2. CDR3 length equals 15 residues. V lost 3 bases to trimming and J lost 6 bases; unmatched junction nucleotides: 8. Germline lookup yields CDR1 SGHTA and CDR2 FQGNSA. The CDR3 nucleotides are TGTGCCAGCAGCTTGAACGGGGGGGCCCGGGATACGCAGTATTTT. It codes for CASSLNGGARDTQYF.

The J gene is TRBJ1-3, the V gene TRBV4-2; TRBD1 agrees at 10 bases. The germline CDR1 and CDR2 sequences are LGHNA and YNFKEQ. J was trimmed by 0 bases and V by 4 bases; bases with no gene match: 6. The CDR3 is made up of 17 amino acids. CDR3 region: CASSPKRTGGSGNTIYF. Written as DNA, the CDR3 is TGTGCCAGCAGCCCTAAAAGGACAGGGGGCTCTGGAAACACCATATATTTT.

The gene calls are TRBV29-1 and TRBJ1-1; D is perhaps TRBD1 (6 bases). V was shortened by 7 bases and J by 4 bases, with 13 bases between the two germline ends. Germline V gene lookup returns CDR1 SQVTM and CDR2 ANQGSEA. The CDR3 extends over 12 amino acids. The CDR3 bases are TGCAGCGCATTCAGGGGAGTCACTGAAGCTTTCTTT. This codes for CSAFRGVTEAFF.

The V call is TRBV5-6, the J call TRBJ1-6; D call uncertain. Trimming removed 0 bases at V and 8 bases at J, with 12 bases between. The CDR3 has 15 amino acids. Germline CDR1 reads SGHDT; CDR2 reads YYEEEE. Written as DNA, the CDR3 is TGTGCCAGCAGCTTGGGGTGGCAGTATGATTCACCCCTCCACTTT. This translates into CASSLGWQYDSPLHF. The full variable domain, in which reference TRBV5-6 and TRBJ1-6 provide the parts outside the CDR3, is DAGVTQSPTHLIKTRGQQVTLRCSPKSGHDTVSWYQQALGQGPQFIFQYYEEEERQRGNFPDRFSGHQFPNYSSELNVNALLLGDSALYLCASSLGWQYDSPLHFGNGTRLTVT.

V is TRBV6-5 and J is TRBJ2-7; 8 bases are a match to TRBD1. The V gene end was trimmed by 7 bases and the J gene end by 2 bases; junction bases not matched to a gene: 4. The CDR3 extends over 13 amino acids. The germline V gene encodes CDR1 MNHEY and CDR2 SVGAGI. The CDR3 coding sequence is TGTGCCAGCACAAAGGACAGGGCCTACGAGCAGTACTTC. Translation: CASTKDRAYEQYF.

This clone was seen only once. For the CDR3, the DNA is TGTGCCAGCAGCTTATTTACGGGACAGGAGGTCTATGGCTACACCTTC. This encodes CASSLFTGQEVYGYTF. This chain connects TRBV7-9 to TRBJ1-2; 8 bases are a match to TRBD1. The CDR3 has 16 residues. The germline CDR1 and CDR2 sequences are SEHNR and FQNEAQ (reference sequence). V was pared by 2 bases and J by 4 bases, with 9 bases of the junction left unmatched.

V is TRBV19 and J is TRBJ1-3; D is unresolved. CDR3 length equals 15 residues. The germline gives CDR1 LNHDA, CDR2 SQIVND (reference sequence). V lost 5 bases to trimming and J lost 2 bases, with 13 bases between them. The chain's CDR3 is CASSSLTLPGNTIYF. Written as DNA, the CDR3 is TGTGCCAGTAGTTCCCTGACATTGCCTGGAAACACCATATATTTT.

The chain recombines TRBV7-3 with TRBJ1-2, with a tentative D call TRBD1 (6 bases). The CDR3 has 14 residues. The germline CDR1 and CDR2 sequences are SGHTA and FQGTGA. V dropped 2 bases and J dropped 7 bases, with 14 bases sitting between them. The CDR3: CASSLAGVGTGYTF. CDR3 sequence (DNA): TGTGCCAGCAGCTTAGCAGGGGTCGGGACTGGCTACACCTTC.

This clone occurred once. The genes are TRBV10-3 and TRBJ1-3; D ambiguous. Germline assignment: CDR1 ENHRY and CDR2 SYGVKD. V lost 8 bases and J 0 bases, leaving 8 bases between the germline ends. This CDR3 contains 13 residues. The CDR3 spells CAIERDSGNTIYF. CDR3 coding DNA: TGTGCCATCGAGCGAGACTCTGGAAACACCATATATTTT.

This chain links TRBV7-9 with TRBJ1-2; D is possibly TRBD1 (5 bases). The CDR3 extends over 13 amino acids. The germline gives CDR1 SEHNR, CDR2 FQNEAQ (reference sequence). V shed 5 bases and J shed 6 bases, with 13 bases lying between them. In DNA, the CDR3 is TGTGCCAGCAGCCTATCAGGGAAGCATGGCTACACCTTC. Residues: CASSLSGKHGYTF.

This clone was picked up one time. V is TRBV7-9 and J is TRBJ1-5; TRBD1 matches at 9 bases. Germline values: CDR1 SEHNR, CDR2 FQNEAQ (reference sequence). V lost 3 bases and J lost 1; bases outside the gene matches: 4. CDR3 size: 16 residues. In DNA, the CDR3 is TGTGCCAGCAGCTTGGGGACAGGGAAAAGCAATCAGCCCCAGCATTTT. It translates to CASSLGTGKSNQPQHF.

V usage is TRBV5-6 and J usage is TRBJ1-5; 9 bases agree with TRBD1. V was clipped by 5 bases and J by 4 bases; unmatched bases: 4. Germline CDR1 is SGHDT and CDR2 is YYEEEE. This CDR3 comprises 14 residues. In DNA, the CDR3 is TGTGCCAGCAGTCGTGACAGGGGGAATCAGCCCCAGCATTTT. This codes for CASSRDRGNQPQHF.

V gene TRBV5-4 combines with J gene TRBJ1-2; D not resolved. The CDR3 spans 13 residues. Germline CDR1 is SGHNT and CDR2 is YYREEE (reference sequence). The V end lost 4 bases, the J end lost 0 bases, and 7 bases lay between the germline ends. CDR3 DNA: TGTGCCAGCAGCCAGACACCTAACTATGGCTACACCTTC. Protein product: CASSQTPNYGYTF.

This chain joins TRBV6-6 and TRBJ2-5; 7 bases agree with TRBD1. V lost 5 bases and J lost 4; bases outside the gene matches: 10. Germline-derived CDR1 and CDR2 are MNHNY and SVGAGI (reference sequence). The CDR3 is made up of 15 amino acids. The CDR3 region has the DNA TGTGCCAGCAGTCTACAGGGGAAGAGGAGAGAGACCCAGTACTTC. Translation: CASSLQGKRRETQYF.

The CDR3 protein is CASSLQGNTEAFF. The CDR3 DNA follows: TGTGCCAGCAGTCTACAGGGGAACACTGAAGCTTTCTTT. The chain combines TRBV27 with TRBJ1-1; D is perhaps TRBD1 (6 bases). The V end was cut by 5 bases, the J end by 1 base, with 8 bases between. Germline V gene lookup returns CDR1 MNHEY and CDR2 SMNVEV (reference sequence). This CDR3 is 13 amino acids long.

Only one count was recorded for this clone. This chain joins TRBV9 and TRBJ2-6, with D perhaps TRBD2 (5 bases). The ends were cut back, 4 bases at V and 0 bases at J, with 20 bases in the middle. The CDR3 has 19 amino acids. Germline assignment: CDR1 SGDLS and CDR2 YYNGEE. This chain's CDR3 is CASSLPGNRGNSGANVLTF. The CDR3 DNA follows: TGTGCCAGCAGCTTACCCGGGAACAGAGGGAACTCTGGGGCCAACGTCCTGACTTTC.

The chain joins TRBV4-1 to TRBJ1-2, with unresolved D. The CDR3 is 16 amino acids. V lost 2 bases and J 4 bases, leaving 17 bases between the germline ends. Per germline, CDR1 MGHRA and CDR2 YSYEKL. This CDR3 is CASSQSPGEEGYGYTF. In DNA, the CDR3 is TGCGCCAGCAGCCAAAGTCCCGGGGAAGAAGGCTATGGCTACACCTTC.

This rearrangement joins TRBV7-3 to TRBJ1-1, with a tentative D call TRBD1 (5 bases). Germline V gene lookup returns CDR1 SGHTA and CDR2 FQGTGA. The V end lost 4 bases, the J end lost 0 bases, and 9 bases lay between the germline ends. There are 14 residues in the CDR3. The CDR3, as DNA: TGTGCCAGCAGCTCCCAGGGCGTGAACACTGAAGCTTTCTTT. Its translation: CASSSQGVNTEAFF.

The rearrangement joins TRBV7-2 to TRBJ1-5, with 7 bases that match TRBD1. Germline CDR1 reads SGHTA; CDR2 reads FQGNSA. CDR3 size: 16 residues. V lost 3 bases and J lost 9; bases outside the gene matches: 14. CDR3 sequence (DNA): TGTGCCAGCAGCTTGACGGGTGGGGCAGGGGGACGGCCCCAGCATTTT. Translated: CASSLTGGAGGRPQHF. Using reference TRBV7-2 and TRBJ1-5 for the parts outside the CDR3, the full variable domain is GAGVSQSPSNKVTEKGKDVELRCDPISGHTALYWYRQSLGQGLEFLIYFQGNSAPDKSGLPSDRFSAERTGGSVSTLTIQRTQQEDSAVYLCASSLTGGAGGRPQHFGDGTRLSIL.

The chain joins TRBV3-1 (or the pseudogene TRBV3-2) to TRBJ2-5; possible D gene TRBD1, 5 bases. V lost 4 bases, J lost 0 bases, and 9 bases lay in between. The CDR3 is 14 residues long. The germline V gene has CDR1 LGHDT and CDR2 YNNKEL (reference sequence). CDR3 DNA: TGTGCCAGCAGCCTGACAGAGAACCAAGAGACCCAGTACTTC. Encoded protein: CASSLTENQETQYF.

This rearrangement joins TRBV5-1 to TRBJ2-3; D is possibly TRBD2 (5 bases). This CDR3 is 15 amino acids long. V was shortened by 4 bases and J by 2 bases, with 14 bases between the two germline ends. Germline assignment: CDR1 SGHRS and CDR2 YFSETQ. CDR3 in amino acids: CASSNRGTFTDTQYF. The CDR3 DNA follows: TGCGCCAGCAGCAACCGGGGTACCTTCACAGATACGCAGTATTTT.

This clone appeared a single time. The chain employs TRBV4-2 and TRBJ1-1; TRBD1 matches 7 bases. V was pared by 7 bases and J by 6 bases, with 8 bases of the junction left unmatched. This CDR3 has 13 residues. Per the germline V gene, CDR1 is LGHNA and CDR2 is YNFKEQ. CDR3 amino acids: CASKATGFAEAFF. CDR3 DNA sequence: TGTGCCAGCAAGGCGACAGGGTTCGCTGAAGCTTTCTTT.